The 2 T cell receptor beta chains below were found in one sample sequenced in a study of cytomegalovirus exposure and HLA in healthy donors. 13 Jbeta primers and 60 Vbeta primers were used for the PCR. The repertoire was sequenced with immunoSEQ multiplex PCR; TCRdb's copy has only in-frame clones and lacks some. Among about 99,000 clones, approximately 76% were seen once, and the ten largest hold approximately 5%. Input material: PBMCs. Source of these receptors: a woman in her late teens or twenties in good health and CMV-seropositive.

The chain joins TRBV6-5 to TRBJ1-1, with unresolved D. The CDR3 is 14 residues long. Looked up from germline, CDR1 is MNHEY and CDR2 is SVGAGI. Trimming left V 0 bases short and J 1 base short, with 6 bases between. In nucleotides, the CDR3 is TGTGCCAGCAGTTACTCTACGGGGAACACTGAAGCTTTCTTT. Amino acid sequence: CASSYSTGNTEAFF.

This chain joins TRBV2 and TRBJ2-1; 8 bases map to TRBD1. V lost 4 bases to trimming and J lost 9 bases; unmatched junction nucleotides: 2. The CDR3 runs to 12 residues. CDR1 and CDR2 (germline): SNHLY, FYNNEI. The CDR3 spells CASSGQGAEQFF. DNA for the CDR3: TGTGCCAGCAGTGGCCAGGGGGCTGAGCAGTTCTTC.